This paragraph covers one T cell receptor beta chain sequence. Its target is not known. This entry is derived from a study of cytomegalovirus exposure and HLA in healthy donors. This CDR3 is 20 amino acids long. The V segment lost 0 bases and the J segment 1 base; nucleotides outside the gene matches: 13. Germline CDR1 and CDR2: SGDLS and YYNGEE. Researchers ran the PCR with 60 Vbeta and 13 Jbeta primers. Generated by immunoSEQ multiplex PCR, the TCRdb table keeps only in-frame clones and is missing some. The sample carries around 120,000 clones, more than 60% recorded once. Study-wide results and caveats: Later analysis associated a missense DCLRE1C variant with TCR beta V- and J-gene trimming.

The sequencing input was PBMCs. This clonotype originated in a young man in good health and CMV-seronegative. This chain links TRBV9 with TRBJ1-6; 7 bases line up with TRBD1. The CDR3 region is CASSVGAITGVGSYNSPLHF. DNA of the CDR3: TGTGCCAGCAGCGTAGGTGCTATCACAGGGGTGGGATCCTATAATTCACCCCTCCACTTT. The full variable domain, rest sourced from reference TRBV9 and TRBJ1-6, is DSGVTQTPKHLITATGQRVTLRCSPRSGDLSVYWYQQSLDQGLQFLIQYYNGEERAKGNILERFSAQQFPDLHSELNLSSLELGDSALYFCASSVGAITGVGSYNSPLHFGNGTRLTVT.